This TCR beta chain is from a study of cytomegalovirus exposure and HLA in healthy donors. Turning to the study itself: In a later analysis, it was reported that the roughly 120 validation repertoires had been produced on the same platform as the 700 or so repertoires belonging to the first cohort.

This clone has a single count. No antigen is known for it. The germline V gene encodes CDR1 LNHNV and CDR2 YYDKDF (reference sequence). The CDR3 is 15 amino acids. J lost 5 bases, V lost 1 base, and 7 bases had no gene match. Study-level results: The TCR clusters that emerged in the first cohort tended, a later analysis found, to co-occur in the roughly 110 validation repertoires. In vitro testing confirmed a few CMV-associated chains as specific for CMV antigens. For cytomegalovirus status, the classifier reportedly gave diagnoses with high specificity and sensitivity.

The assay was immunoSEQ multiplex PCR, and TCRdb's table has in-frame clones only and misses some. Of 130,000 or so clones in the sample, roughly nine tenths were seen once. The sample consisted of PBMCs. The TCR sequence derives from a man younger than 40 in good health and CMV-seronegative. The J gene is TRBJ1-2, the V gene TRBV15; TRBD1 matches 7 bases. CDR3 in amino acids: CATSRGPGQDYGYTF. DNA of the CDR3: TGTGCCACCAGCAGAGGACCCGGACAGGATTATGGCTACACCTTC.